The 24 T cell receptor beta chains below were found in one sample sequenced in a study of glioma-infiltrating T cells after dendritic cell vaccination. As for time point: after dendritic cell vaccination, including at tumor progression/relapse. Sequenced by immunoSEQ multiplex PCR; TCRdb stores in-frame clones only, minus some. This table holds 85,000 or so clones, around 85% found once. The material sequenced was blood, taken after dendritic cell vaccination. Source of these receptors: a human donor with glioblastoma.

V is TRBV5-6 and J is TRBJ2-1; possibly TRBD2 for D (6 bases). The V and J ends lost 5 bases and 4 bases respectively, with 13 bases between them. The CDR3 is made up of 14 amino acids. Germline V CDR1 and CDR2: SGHDT, YYEEEE. The CDR3 DNA reads TGTGCCAGCAGTTCGGGACTGGAATACAATGAGCAGTTCTTC. Translating gives CASSSGLEYNEQFF.

CDR3 residues: CASRPVGVDEQFF. CDR3 sequence (DNA): TGTGCCAGCAGGCCGGTAGGGGTTGATGAGCAGTTCTTC. V and J are TRBV27 and TRBJ2-1, with a tentative D call TRBD1 (5 bases). Germline values: CDR1 MNHEY, CDR2 SMNVEV (reference sequence). Trimming removed 6 bases from V and 8 bases from J, with 14 bases in between. The CDR3 runs to 13 residues.

The chain uses TRBV15 and TRBJ1-2, with D tentatively TRBD1 (5 bases). The V end was cut by 0 bases, the J end by 8 bases, with 10 bases between. The CDR3 length is 13 residues. Germline values: CDR1 LNHNV, CDR2 YYDKDF (reference sequence). CDR3 residues: CATSRESGMGYTF. In DNA form, the CDR3 reads TGTGCCACCAGCAGAGAGTCAGGGATGGGCTACACCTTC. Together with reference TRBV15 and TRBJ1-2, the CDR3 gives the full variable domain: DAMVIQNPRYQVTQFGKPVTLSCSQTLNHNVMYWYQQKSSQAPKLLFHYYDKDFNNEADTPDNFQSRRPNTSFCFLDIRSPGLGDTAMYLCATSRESGMGYTFGSGTRLTVV.

V usage is TRBV7-2 and J usage is TRBJ1-4; D unresolved. In germline, CDR1 is SGHTA, CDR2 FQGNSA. Trimming pared 1 base from V and 1 base from J, leaving 13 bases between. The CDR3 runs 17 residues. CDR3 in amino acids: CASSLGPSRGTNEKLFF. For the CDR3, the DNA is TGTGCCAGCAGCTTAGGGCCCTCGCGGGGAACTAATGAAAAACTGTTTTTT.

This clone was seen once. CDR3: CASRVGTSGAYEQYF. The CDR3 DNA is TGTGCCAGCAGAGTCGGGACTAGCGGAGCCTACGAGCAGTACTTC. This chain links TRBV27 with TRBJ2-7, with 11 bases identical to TRBD2. This CDR3 contains 15 residues. CDR1 is MNHEY and CDR2 is SMNVEV in the germline V gene (reference sequence). V dropped 6 bases and J dropped 2; count of bases not matched to a gene: 6.

The rearrangement links TRBV7-8 to TRBJ2-1; weak D call: TRBD1 (6 bases). The CDR3 consists of 15 residues. The V end lost 7 bases, the J end lost 2 bases, and 15 bases lay between the germline ends. Germline CDR1 and CDR2: SGHVS and FQNEAQ. Written as DNA, the CDR3 is TGTGCCAGCACGATAACTAGGGGGACCTACAATGAGCAGTTCTTC. It codes for CASTITRGTYNEQFF.

The V gene is TRBV15, the J gene TRBJ2-1, with D perhaps TRBD1 (5 bases). CDR1 is LNHNV and CDR2 is YYDKDF in the germline V gene (reference sequence). V was shortened by 3 bases and J by 8 bases, with 14 bases between the two germline ends. The CDR3 runs 14 residues. DNA of the CDR3: TGTGCCACCAGCAGGCAGGGCCCCAGGGATGAGCAGTTCTTC. The encoded protein is CATSRQGPRDEQFF. The full variable domain, with the rest looked up from reference TRBV15 and TRBJ2-1, is DAMVIQNPRYQVTQFGKPVTLSCSQTLNHNVMYWYQQKSSQAPKLLFHYYDKDFNNEADTPDNFQSRRPNTSFCFLDIRSPGLGDTAMYLCATSRQGPRDEQFFGPGTRLTVL.

The CDR3 region is CASSSRQGSYEQYF. Here the CDR3 DNA reads TGTGCCAGCAGCTCGCGACAGGGATCCTACGAGCAGTACTTC. The genes are TRBV11-3 and TRBJ2-7; 7 nucleotides line up with TRBD1. J was trimmed by 1 base and V by 4 bases; bases with no gene match: 4. Per the germline V gene, CDR1 is SGHNT and CDR2 is YENEEA. This CDR3 spans 14 amino acids.

J is TRBJ2-7 and V is TRBV18; maybe TRBD1 (5 bases). Trimming cost V 2 bases and J 3 bases, with 14 bases left between them. Germline CDR1 reads KGHSH; CDR2 reads LQKENI. The CDR3 covers 15 residues. This chain's CDR3 is CASSPSTATSYEQYF. In DNA, the CDR3 is TGTGCCAGCTCACCATCGACAGCGACCAGCTACGAGCAGTACTTC.

V is TRBV25-1 and J is TRBJ1-1; 9 nucleotides match TRBD1. Germline-derived CDR1 and CDR2 are MGHDK and SYGVNS. V shed 1 base and J 5 bases; nucleotides not matched to a gene: 8. The CDR3 totals 16 residues. As DNA, the CDR3 is TGTGCCAGCAGTGAATTAGGGACAGGGAGTATTACTGAAGCTTTCTTT. This translates into CASSELGTGSITEAFF.

The CDR3 reads CATSSGRLTYEQYF. CDR3 DNA: TGTGCCACCAGTAGCGGGAGGCTCACCTACGAGCAGTACTTC. This chain joins TRBV15 and TRBJ2-7, with 10 bases aligning to TRBD2. This CDR3 contains 14 residues. Per germline, CDR1 LNHNV and CDR2 YYDKDF (reference sequence). The V segment lost 6 bases and the J segment 2 bases; nucleotides outside the gene matches: 4.

This rearrangement joins TRBV9 to TRBJ2-1, with TRBD1 matching 7 bases. The CDR3 is made up of 15 amino acids. The V and J ends lost 4 bases and 2 bases, in that order; junction bases with no gene match: 6. Looked up from germline, CDR1 is SGDLS and CDR2 is YYNGEE. CDR3 sequence: CASSTNQGAYNEQFF. In nucleotides, the CDR3 is TGTGCCAGCAGCACCAATCAGGGGGCCTACAATGAGCAGTTCTTC.

The chain has TRBV7-9 and TRBJ2-7; the match to TRBD1 covers 11 bases. Trimming at V came to 7 bases and at J to 6 bases, leaving 5 bases not matched to a gene. The germline gives CDR1 SEHNR, CDR2 FQNEAQ (reference sequence). This CDR3 has 13 amino acids. The CDR3: CASKGQGAGEQYF. The DNA of the CDR3 is TGTGCCAGCAAAGGACAGGGGGCCGGCGAGCAGTACTTC. The full variable domain, in which reference TRBV7-9 and TRBJ2-7 provide the parts outside the CDR3, is DTGVSQNPRHKITKRGQNVTFRCDPISEHNRLYWYRQTLGQGPEFLTYFQNEAQLEKSRLLSDRFSAERPKGSFSTLEIQRTEQGDSAMYLCASKGQGAGEQYFGPGTRLTVT.

V usage is TRBV27 and J usage is TRBJ2-2, with D tentatively TRBD1 (5 bases). Germline V gives CDR1 MNHEY, CDR2 SMNVEV (reference sequence). The CDR3 loop spans 16 amino acids. The V and J ends lost 3 bases and 2 bases respectively, with 13 bases between them. CDR3 bases: TGTGCCAGCAGTTTTGGTGTCAGGACAAACACCGGGGAGCTGTTTTTT. Translated, it gives CASSFGVRTNTGELFF.

The chain links TRBV11-3 to TRBJ2-2; no clear D. With 0 bases removed from V and 7 bases from J, the gap between germline ends came to 15 bases. The germline gives CDR1 SGHNT, CDR2 YENEEA. The CDR3 spans 16 residues. The CDR3: CASSLESPSRHGELFF. CDR3 coding DNA: TGTGCCAGCAGCTTAGAGTCCCCTAGTCGTCACGGGGAGCTGTTTTTT.

The chain uses TRBV9 and TRBJ2-1; 9 bases align to TRBD1. CDR1 is SGDLS and CDR2 is YYNGEE in the germline V gene. The CDR3 runs 20 residues. The V segment lost 3 bases and the J segment 4 bases; nucleotides outside the gene matches: 20. The CDR3, as DNA: TGTGCCAGCAGCGCCGGGACAGGGAAACAATTATCAATACTATACAATGAGCAGTTCTTC. Translated, it gives CASSAGTGKQLSILYNEQFF.

The chain carries TRBV4-1 and TRBJ2-1; tentative D call: TRBD2 (7 bases). In germline, CDR1 is MGHRA, CDR2 YSYEKL. The V end was cut by 4 bases, the J end by 6 bases, with 16 bases between. The CDR3 sequence is 15 residues long. The CDR3 nucleotides are TGCGCCAGCAGCCCCGGGAAGGGGGGGGGCAATGAGCAGTTCTTC. This translates into CASSPGKGGGNEQFF.

The count of this clone is one. The chain employs TRBV6-5 and TRBJ2-3, with TRBD2 identical over 10 bases. The CDR3 length is 14 residues. V was clipped by 5 bases and J by 3 bases; unmatched bases: 2. Germline V gene data show CDR1 as MNHEY and CDR2 as SVGAGI. CDR3 loop: CASSIAGGTDTQYF. CDR3 nucleotides: TGTGCCAGCAGTATAGCGGGAGGTACAGATACGCAGTATTTT.

The CDR3 is CASSPRTSGMRTDTQYF. CDR3 DNA sequence: TGCGCCAGCAGCCCCCGGACTAGCGGTATGCGCACAGATACGCAGTATTTT. The chain links TRBV5-1 to TRBJ2-3; TRBD2 agrees at 10 bases. The V gene end was trimmed by 4 bases and the J gene end by 1 base; junction bases not matched to a gene: 9. The CDR3 loop spans 17 amino acids. Germline V gives CDR1 SGHRS, CDR2 YFSETQ.

V is TRBV6-1 and J is TRBJ1-5; no clear D. This CDR3 has 15 residues. V was clipped by 7 bases and J by 6 bases, with 19 bases between them. Germline CDR1 MNHNS, CDR2 SASEGT. CDR3 amino acids: CASTPEMTGGQPQHF. The CDR3 bases are TGTGCCAGCACCCCAGAAATGACGGGAGGTCAGCCCCAGCATTTT.

V gene TRBV5-6 combines with J gene TRBJ2-3, with a weak D call TRBD1 (5 bases). CDR1 is SGHDT, CDR2 YYEEEE, per germline. This CDR3 is built from 13 residues. Trimming cost V 3 bases and J 8 bases, with 13 bases left between them. CDR3 nucleotide sequence: TGTGCCAGCAGCTGGCAGGGTCGGAGTACGCAGTATTTT. This codes for CASSWQGRSTQYF.

V gene TRBV29-1 combines with J gene TRBJ2-6; TRBD1 is a possible D gene (5 bases). The germline CDR1 and CDR2 sequences are SQVTM and ANQGSEA. The germline V and J ends were trimmed by 7 bases and 0 bases, with 10 bases remaining between them. CDR3 size: 14 residues. CDR3 nucleotide sequence: TGCAGCGGTATGGACACCTCTGGGGCCAACGTCCTGACTTTC. Translating it yields CSGMDTSGANVLTF. The full variable domain, completed using reference TRBV29-1 and TRBJ2-6, is SAVISQKPSRDICQRGTSLTIQCQVDSQVTMMFWYRQQPGQSLTLIATANQGSEATYESGFVIDKFPISRPNLTFSTLTVSNMSPEDSSIYLCSGMDTSGANVLTFGAGSRLTVL.

This sequence joins TRBV27 and TRBJ1-4; possibly TRBD1 for D (6 bases). This CDR3 is 17 amino acids long. V was clipped by 3 bases and J by 3 bases, with 17 bases between them. Per germline, CDR1 MNHEY and CDR2 SMNVEV (reference sequence). The CDR3 spells CASSFGPAGAANEKLFF. The DNA of the CDR3 is TGTGCCAGCAGTTTTGGGCCGGCGGGGGCGGCTAATGAAAAACTGTTTTTT.

This clone occurred once. The chain recombines TRBV7-6 with TRBJ1-1; 7 nucleotides match TRBD1. CDR1 is SGHVS, CDR2 FNYEAQ, per germline. J was trimmed by 1 base and V by 5 bases; bases with no gene match: 7. CDR3 length: 15 amino acids. The CDR3 sequence is CASSATGPPNTEAFF. For the CDR3, the DNA is TGTGCCAGCAGCGCGACAGGGCCCCCGAACACTGAAGCTTTCTTT.